The clone carrying this TCR beta chain was seen only a few times. Germline values: CDR1 MNHNY, CDR2 SVGAGI (reference sequence). V was trimmed by 6 bases and J by 7 bases, leaving 12 bases between them. The CDR3 sequence is 13 residues long. MiXCR, applied by TCRdb to the 5' RACE reads, yields one record per CDR3 protein. The top ten hold about 15% of the sample, which has hundreds of thousands of distinct CDR3 sequences, around an eighth seen once. The data belong to a study of T cells after yellow fever vaccination. The chain couples TRBV6-6 to TRBJ2-2; a possible D gene is TRBD2 (5 bases). The sequence was obtained from a man aged 25-45 years who received the YFV17D yellow fever vaccine. The specimen was PBMCs, collected on the day of the yellow fever booster vaccination. The CDR3 DNA is TGTGCCAGCAGCCCCGGTCGGGGCGGGGAGCTGTTTTTT. Protein: CASSPGRGGELFF.